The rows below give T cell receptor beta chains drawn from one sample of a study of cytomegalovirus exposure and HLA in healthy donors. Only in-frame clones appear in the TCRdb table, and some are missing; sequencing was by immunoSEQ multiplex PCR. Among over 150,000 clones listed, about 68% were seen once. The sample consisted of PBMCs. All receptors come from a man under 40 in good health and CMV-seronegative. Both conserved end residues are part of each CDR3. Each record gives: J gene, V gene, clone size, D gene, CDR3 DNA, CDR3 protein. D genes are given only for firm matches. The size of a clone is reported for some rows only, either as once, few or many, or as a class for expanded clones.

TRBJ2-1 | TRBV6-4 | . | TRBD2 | TGTGCCAGCAGTGACGGGACTAACAATGAGCAGTTCTTC | CASSDGTNNEQFF
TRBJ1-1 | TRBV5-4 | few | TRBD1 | TGTGCCAGCAGCTCGGGGGGGGGACAGGGTCACACTGAAGCTTTCTTT | CASSSGGGQGHTEAFF
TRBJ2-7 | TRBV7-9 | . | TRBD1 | TGTGCCAGCAGCACCGGGCAGGGGGCGATTGGGTTAGGCGAGCAGTACTTC | CASSTGQGAIGLGEQYF
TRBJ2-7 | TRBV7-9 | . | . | TGTGCCAGCAGCCGCGGAGGGCAGAGCTCCTACGAGCAGTACTTC | CASSRGGQSSYEQYF
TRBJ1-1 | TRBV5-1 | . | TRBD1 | TGCGCCAGCAGCCCGGGACAGCCGAACACTGAAGCTTTCTTT | CASSPGQPNTEAFF
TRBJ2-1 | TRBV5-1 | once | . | TGCGCCAGCAGCTTAAGGCAGGGTCTGTCCAATGAGCAGTTCTTC | CASSLRQGLSNEQFF
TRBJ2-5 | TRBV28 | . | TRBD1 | TGTGCCAGCAGCCCCCCGGGACAGGGACGGCGGTACCAGTACTTC | CASSPPGQGRRYQYF
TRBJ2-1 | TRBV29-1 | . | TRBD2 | TGCAGCGTTGATTCCGGGACTAGCGGGTTCTACAATGAGCAGTTCTTC | CSVDSGTSGFYNEQFF
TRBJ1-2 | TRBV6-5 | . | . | TGTGCCAGCAGAGACAGTAACTATGGCTACACCTTC | CASRDSNYGYTF
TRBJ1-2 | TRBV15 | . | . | TGTGCCACCAGCAGAGATCGGACAGACTATGGCTACACCTTC | CATSRDRTDYGYTF
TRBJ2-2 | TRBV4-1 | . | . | TGCGCCAGCAGCCAAGTAGGGGACACCGGGGAGCTGTTTTTT | CASSQVGDTGELFF
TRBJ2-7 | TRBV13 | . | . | TGTGCCAGCAGTTTGGGGACTGGGGTCGTCTACGAGCAGTACTTC | CASSLGTGVVYEQYF
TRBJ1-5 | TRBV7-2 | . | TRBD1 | TGTGCCAGCAGCCCCCTAAGGACAGGGACTCAGCCCCAGCATTTT | CASSPLRTGTQPQHF
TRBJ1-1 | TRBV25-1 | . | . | TGTGCCAGCACTCAAACAGGCAAGAACACTGAAGCTTTCTTT | CASTQTGKNTEAFF
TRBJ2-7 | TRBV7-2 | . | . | TGTGCCAGCAGCTCCCGCGAAGGGGGAACCGCCTACGAGCAGTACTTC | CASSSREGGTAYEQYF
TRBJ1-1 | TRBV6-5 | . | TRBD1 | TGTGCCAGCAGTGCCAGGACAGGGAACGCTGAAGCTTTCTTT | CASSARTGNAEAFF
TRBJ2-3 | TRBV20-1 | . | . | TGCAGTGCTACGTTCACAGATACGCAGTATTTT | CSATFTDTQYF
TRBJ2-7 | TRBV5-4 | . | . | TGTGCCAGCAGCTTCCCTGGGCCCTCCGAGCAGTACTTC | CASSFPGPSEQYF
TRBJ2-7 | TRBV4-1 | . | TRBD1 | TGCGCCAGCAGCGGACAGGGAGGCGAGCAGTACTTC | CASSGQGGEQYF
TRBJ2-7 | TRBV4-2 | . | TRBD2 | TGTGCCAGCAGCCAAGATCTAGCGGCCTACGAGCAGTACTTC | CASSQDLAAYEQYF
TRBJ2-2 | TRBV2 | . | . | TGTGCCAGCAGTGAACGGGGGGCCGGGGCCGGGGAGCTGTTTTTT | CASSERGAGAGELFF
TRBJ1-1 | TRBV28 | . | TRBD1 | TGTGCCAGCAGTCTTGACAGGGAAGGAAGGAACACTGAAGCTTTCTTT | CASSLDREGRNTEAFF
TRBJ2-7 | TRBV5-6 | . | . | TGTGCCAGCAGCTTGGACCAGGACTACGAGCAGTACTTC | CASSLDQDYEQYF
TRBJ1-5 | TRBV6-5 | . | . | TGTGCCAGCAGCCCCCGTTCGGGCAATCAGCCCCAGCATTTT | CASSPRSGNQPQHF
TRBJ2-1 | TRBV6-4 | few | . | TGTGCCAGCAGTGACAACAGCTACAATGAGCAGTTCTTC | CASSDNSYNEQFF
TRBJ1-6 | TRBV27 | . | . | TGTGCCAGCAGTTTAGGACAGAAACATTCACCCCTCCACTTT | CASSLGQKHSPLHF
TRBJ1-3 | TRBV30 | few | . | TGTGCCTGGAGTGTACTAGGCACCTCTGGAAACACCATATATTTT | CAWSVLGTSGNTIYF
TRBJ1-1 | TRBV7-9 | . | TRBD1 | TGTGCCAGCAGCTTAGCTGGGACAGGGGCCAACACTGAAGCTTTCTTT | CASSLAGTGANTEAFF
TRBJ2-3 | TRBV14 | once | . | TGTGCCAGCAGCCAAGATCAAATCGGGAGTACAGATACGCAGTATTTT | CASSQDQIGSTDTQYF